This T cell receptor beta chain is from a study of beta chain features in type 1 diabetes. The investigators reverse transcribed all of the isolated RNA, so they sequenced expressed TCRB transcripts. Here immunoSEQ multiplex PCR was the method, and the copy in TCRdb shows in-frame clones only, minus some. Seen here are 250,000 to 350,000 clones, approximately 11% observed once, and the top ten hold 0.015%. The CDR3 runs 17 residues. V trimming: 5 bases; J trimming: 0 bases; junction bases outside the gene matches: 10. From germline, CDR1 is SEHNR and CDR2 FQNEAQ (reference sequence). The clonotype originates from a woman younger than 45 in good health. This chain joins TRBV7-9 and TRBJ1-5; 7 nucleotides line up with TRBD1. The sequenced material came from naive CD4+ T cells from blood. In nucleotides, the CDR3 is TGTGCCAGCAGCGAAGGGACAGAATCTTATAGCAATCAGCCCCAGCATTTT. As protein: CASSEGTESYSNQPQHF.